A selection of T cell receptor beta chains follows, all from one sample in a study of CD8 T cells in Susac syndrome. TCRdb reprocessed the immunoSEQ multiplex PCR reads via MiXCR and lists one record per CDR3 protein. The table lists a few hundred thousand distinct CDR3 sequences, roughly 81% of them singletons. Sequenced input: CD8+ T cells from PBMCs. Source of these receptors: a human donor with multiple sclerosis. CDR3s leave out the opening cysteine and the closing phenylalanine or tryptophan. A D gene is named only where the DNA matches it firmly.

J gene: TRBJ2-7; D gene: TRBD2; V gene: TRBV3-1; CDR3 protein: ASSQAPGLAWEQY
J gene: TRBJ1-1; D gene: .; V gene: TRBV5-1; CDR3 protein: ASSKPTGGNTEAF
J gene: TRBJ2-5; D gene: TRBD2; V gene: TRBV27; CDR3 protein: ASSLRGEGTQY
J gene: TRBJ1-1; D gene: .; V gene: TRBV7-9; CDR3 protein: ASSPMMDEAF
J gene: TRBJ2-7; D gene: .; V gene: TRBV9; CDR3 protein: ASSVVGSPYEQY
J gene: TRBJ2-3; D gene: .; V gene: TRBV27; CDR3 protein: ASEGAGGTQY
J gene: TRBJ2-1; D gene: TRBD2; V gene: TRBV7-6; CDR3 protein: ASSFQAGSGRNNEQF
J gene: TRBJ2-4; D gene: TRBD2; V gene: TRBV7-9; CDR3 protein: ASSLSGEDIQY
J gene: TRBJ2-3; D gene: .; V gene: TRBV9; CDR3 protein: ASSATTTQY
J gene: TRBJ2-1; D gene: .; V gene: TRBV20-1; CDR3 protein: SARGRGVNEQF
J gene: TRBJ2-1; D gene: .; V gene: TRBV3-1; CDR3 protein: ASSHGGGYEQF
J gene: TRBJ2-5; D gene: .; V gene: TRBV6-5; CDR3 protein: ASSYPLETQY
J gene: TRBJ2-1; D gene: .; V gene: TRBV9; CDR3 protein: ASSLTSQNEQF
J gene: TRBJ1-1; D gene: .; V gene: TRBV25-1; CDR3 protein: ASSPEMGNTEAF
J gene: TRBJ2-7; D gene: TRBD1; V gene: TRBV20-1; CDR3 protein: SARGTDRGRRYEQY
J gene: TRBJ2-1; D gene: .; V gene: TRBV5-4; CDR3 protein: ASSLLPDNEQF
J gene: TRBJ2-4; D gene: .; V gene: TRBV27; CDR3 protein: ASSSGETKNIQY
J gene: TRBJ2-1; D gene: TRBD2; V gene: TRBV27; CDR3 protein: ASSRPGLAGNNEQF
J gene: TRBJ1-2; D gene: TRBD1; V gene: TRBV3-1; CDR3 protein: ASSQRPGQVNYGYT
J gene: TRBJ2-3; D gene: TRBD1; V gene: TRBV6-1; CDR3 protein: ASSPTGTGGTDTQY
J gene: TRBJ2-3; D gene: .; V gene: TRBV4-2; CDR3 protein: ASSQSGSTDTQY
J gene: TRBJ2-1; D gene: .; V gene: TRBV7-3; CDR3 protein: ASSFYSVLRKRATYNEQF
J gene: TRBJ2-3; D gene: TRBD1; V gene: TRBV20-1; CDR3 protein: SASLEDRARTDTQY
J gene: TRBJ1-2; D gene: .; V gene: TRBV11-2; CDR3 protein: ASSLSLNYGYT
J gene: TRBJ1-2; D gene: TRBD1; V gene: TRBV10-3; CDR3 protein: AISESFRGNGYT
J gene: TRBJ2-7; D gene: .; V gene: TRBV7-9; CDR3 protein: ASSLGLLTYEQY
J gene: TRBJ2-2; D gene: .; V gene: TRBV30; CDR3 protein: AWSRGASGELF
J gene: TRBJ2-7; D gene: TRBD1; V gene: TRBV4-1; CDR3 protein: ASSQPTGTGSSYEQY